Given below is one T cell receptor beta chain in context. These data belong to a study of blood T cell repertoires in COVID-19. On the study more broadly: Sites across the United States, Italy and Spain contributed samples from acute and convalescent COVID-19. Nucleic acid was either cDNA or gDNA, and it came from T cells, B-cell-depleted T cells, or PBMCs.

This CDR3 comprises 15 residues. V lost 4 bases and J lost 8; bases outside the gene matches: 13. Germline assignment: CDR1 LGHNA and CDR2 YSLEER. Original processing methods: The authors estimated nucleated cell counts from reference gene primer amplification. Assay used: immunoSEQ multiplex PCR; TCRdb lists only in-frame clones, some missing. That table supplies the V and J calls and clone size; D and trimming were determined from the DNA. The table lists about 230,000 clones, around 78% of them singletons. Sequenced sample: peripheral blood. The clonotype was recovered from a woman aged 70-85 years with active or convalescent COVID-19. J is TRBJ1-2 and V is TRBV4-3; 7 bases align to TRBD1. CDR3 bases: TGCGCCAGCAGCCCCCCACAAGACAGGGTTGGGGGCTACACCTTC. It translates to CASSPPQDRVGGYTF.